Listed below are T cell receptor beta chains from one sample, sequenced in a study of cytomegalovirus exposure and HLA in healthy donors. Clones were sequenced by immunoSEQ multiplex PCR, and TCRdb holds only the in-frame ones, with some missing. The repertoire has about 94,000 clones, 78% of them found once; the top ten carry 0.76%. Material: PBMCs. The receptors derive from a woman aged 55-70 years in good health and CMV-seronegative. Both conserved end residues are part of each CDR3. Fields, in order: J gene, D gene, V gene, clone size, CDR3 protein, CDR3 DNA. A D gene is named only where the DNA matches it firmly. Where a row states a size, it is once, few, many or the class of an expanded clone; other rows omit it.

j_gene: TRBJ2-7
d_gene: NA
v_gene: TRBV6-5
abundance: NA
CDR3aa: CASSPQQGIVDEQYF
CDR3nt: TGTGCCAGCAGCCCCCAACAGGGTATAGTAGACGAGCAGTACTTC

j_gene: TRBJ1-2
d_gene: NA
v_gene: TRBV25-1
abundance: NA
CDR3aa: CASSERDTAYGYTF
CDR3nt: TGTGCCAGCAGTGAACGGGACACGGCCTATGGCTACACCTTC

j_gene: TRBJ1-1
d_gene: TRBD1
v_gene: TRBV28
abundance: once
CDR3aa: CALVTGSRAFF
CDR3nt: TGTGCCCTAGTGACAGGGTCGCGAGCTTTCTTT

j_gene: TRBJ2-1
d_gene: NA
v_gene: TRBV28
abundance: NA
CDR3aa: CASQIMVDSASGDEQFF
CDR3nt: TGTGCCAGCCAGATAATGGTGGACTCTGCCTCAGGGGATGAGCAGTTCTTC

j_gene: TRBJ2-5
d_gene: TRBD2
v_gene: TRBV2
abundance: NA
CDR3aa: CARGTSIGETQYF
CDR3nt: TGTGCCAGGGGGACTAGTATAGGGGAGACCCAGTACTTC

j_gene: TRBJ1-6
d_gene: NA
v_gene: TRBV6-6
abundance: NA
CDR3aa: CASSYGGGNSPLHF
CDR3nt: TGTGCCAGCAGTTACGGGGGCGGTAATTCACCCCTCCACTTT

j_gene: TRBJ2-7
d_gene: NA
v_gene: TRBV4-1
abundance: NA
CDR3aa: CASSQGQGTAYEQYF
CDR3nt: TGCGCCAGCAGCCAAGGTCAAGGAACAGCCTACGAGCAGTACTTC

j_gene: TRBJ2-5
d_gene: TRBD2
v_gene: TRBV5-1
abundance: NA
CDR3aa: CASSPRLAGHETQYF
CDR3nt: TGCGCCAGCAGCCCCCGACTAGCGGGGCACGAGACCCAGTACTTC

j_gene: TRBJ2-7
d_gene: TRBD2
v_gene: TRBV7-8
abundance: once
CDR3aa: CASSLGLAGKGSYEQYF
CDR3nt: TGTGCCAGCAGCTTAGGACTAGCGGGAAAAGGGTCCTACGAGCAGTACTTC

j_gene: TRBJ2-2
d_gene: TRBD1
v_gene: TRBV4-2
abundance: NA
CDR3aa: CASSLQGALSGELFF
CDR3nt: TGTGCCAGCAGCCTGCAGGGGGCGCTTTCCGGGGAGCTGTTTTTT

j_gene: TRBJ1-1
d_gene: NA
v_gene: TRBV29-1
abundance: NA
CDR3aa: CSVERVYHTEAFF
CDR3nt: TGCAGCGTTGAAAGAGTCTACCACACTGAAGCTTTCTTT

j_gene: TRBJ2-1
d_gene: TRBD2
v_gene: TRBV27
abundance: NA
CDR3aa: CASSLLTSGRALDEQFF
CDR3nt: TGTGCCAGCAGTTTATTGACTAGCGGGAGGGCCTTAGATGAGCAGTTCTTC

j_gene: TRBJ1-1
d_gene: TRBD1
v_gene: TRBV4-3
abundance: once
CDR3aa: CASSQDRAGGGTEAFF
CDR3nt: TGCGCCAGCAGCCAAGATCGAGCAGGGGGAGGCACTGAAGCTTTCTTT

j_gene: TRBJ2-1
d_gene: NA
v_gene: TRBV5-1
abundance: NA
CDR3aa: CASSLAGDLTYNEQFF
CDR3nt: TGCGCCAGCAGCTTGGCCGGGGATCTTACCTACAATGAGCAGTTCTTC

j_gene: TRBJ2-7
d_gene: TRBD2
v_gene: TRBV7-9
abundance: NA
CDR3aa: CASSLTSTTYEQYF
CDR3nt: TGTGCCAGCAGCTTGACTAGCACTACCTACGAGCAGTACTTC

j_gene: TRBJ1-1
d_gene: NA
v_gene: TRBV2
abundance: NA
CDR3aa: CATARNTEAFF
CDR3nt: TGTGCCACCGCGCGGAACACTGAAGCTTTCTTT

j_gene: TRBJ2-2
d_gene: NA
v_gene: TRBV5-6
abundance: NA
CDR3aa: CASSLGAAGELFF
CDR3nt: TGTGCCAGCAGCTTGGGGGCAGCCGGGGAGCTGTTTTTT

j_gene: TRBJ1-1
d_gene: NA
v_gene: TRBV4-1
abundance: NA
CDR3aa: CASSQDLRVGGTEAFF
CDR3nt: TGCGCCAGCAGCCAAGATCTAAGGGTGGGGGGCACTGAAGCTTTCTTT

j_gene: TRBJ1-2
d_gene: NA
v_gene: TRBV7-9
abundance: NA
CDR3aa: CASGDSYGYTF
CDR3nt: TGTGCCAGCGGTGACAGTTATGGCTACACCTTC

j_gene: TRBJ2-1
d_gene: TRBD2
v_gene: TRBV6-6
abundance: NA
CDR3aa: CASSYSRLAADNEQFF
CDR3nt: TGTGCCAGCAGTTACTCCCGACTAGCGGCGGACAATGAGCAGTTCTTC

j_gene: TRBJ2-3
d_gene: NA
v_gene: TRBV7-9
abundance: NA
CDR3aa: CASSLEGQHTDTQYF
CDR3nt: TGTGCCAGCAGCTTAGAGGGGCAGCACACAGATACGCAGTATTTT

j_gene: TRBJ2-3
d_gene: TRBD1
v_gene: TRBV4-1
abundance: NA
CDR3aa: CASSRGQVIDTQYF
CDR3nt: TGCGCCAGCAGCCGGGGACAGGTGATAGATACGCAGTATTTT

j_gene: TRBJ2-7
d_gene: NA
v_gene: TRBV10-3
abundance: NA
CDR3aa: CAISDLHGGTYEQYF
CDR3nt: TGTGCCATCAGTGACCTGCACGGTGGTACCTACGAGCAGTACTTC

j_gene: TRBJ1-1
d_gene: TRBD1
v_gene: TRBV19
abundance: NA
CDR3aa: CASTDREPTEAFF
CDR3nt: TGTGCCAGCACCGACAGGGAGCCCACTGAAGCTTTCTTT

j_gene: TRBJ1-3
d_gene: TRBD1
v_gene: TRBV7-9
abundance: once
CDR3aa: CASSFLGTGPGNTIYF
CDR3nt: TGTGCCAGCAGCTTTTTAGGGACAGGGCCCGGAAACACCATATATTTT

j_gene: TRBJ2-5
d_gene: NA
v_gene: TRBV27
abundance: NA
CDR3aa: CASRPIAQGLETQYF
CDR3nt: TGTGCCAGCAGGCCAATAGCTCAGGGATTAGAGACCCAGTACTTC

j_gene: TRBJ2-7
d_gene: TRBD2
v_gene: TRBV29-1
abundance: few
CDR3aa: CSVGLAGVGEQYF
CDR3nt: TGCAGCGTTGGACTAGCGGGAGTAGGCGAGCAGTACTTC

j_gene: TRBJ1-2
d_gene: NA
v_gene: TRBV7-2
abundance: NA
CDR3aa: CASRPTGNLYGYTF
CDR3nt: TGTGCCAGCAGGCCCACAGGGAATTTGTATGGCTACACCTTC

j_gene: TRBJ2-1
d_gene: TRBD2
v_gene: TRBV5-6
abundance: NA
CDR3aa: CASSPGLATAGSYNEQFF
CDR3nt: TGTGCCAGCAGCCCGGGACTAGCGACGGCGGGCTCCTACAATGAGCAGTTCTTC

j_gene: TRBJ2-1
d_gene: NA
v_gene: TRBV15
abundance: NA
CDR3aa: CATSRGGIRDYNEQFF
CDR3nt: TGTGCCACCAGCAGGGGAGGAATTAGGGACTACAATGAGCAGTTCTTC

j_gene: TRBJ2-7
d_gene: NA
v_gene: TRBV2
abundance: NA
CDR3aa: CASSVQGYEQYF
CDR3nt: TGTGCCAGCAGTGTACAGGGCTACGAGCAGTACTTC

j_gene: TRBJ1-5
d_gene: TRBD1
v_gene: TRBV5-1
abundance: NA
CDR3aa: CASSPGTGSQPQHF
CDR3nt: TGCGCCAGCAGCCCAGGGACAGGGAGCCAGCCCCAGCATTTT

j_gene: TRBJ1-1
d_gene: NA
v_gene: TRBV2
abundance: NA
CDR3aa: CASSVVEAFF
CDR3nt: TGTGCCAGCAGTGTAGTAGAGGCTTTCTTT

j_gene: TRBJ1-2
d_gene: NA
v_gene: TRBV28
abundance: once
CDR3aa: CASSLQGLREKDYGYTF
CDR3nt: TGTGCCAGCAGTTTACAGGGGTTAAGGGAAAAGGACTATGGCTACACCTTC

j_gene: TRBJ1-1
d_gene: NA
v_gene: TRBV9
abundance: NA
CDR3aa: CASSVGFPGVGNTEAFF
CDR3nt: TGTGCCAGCAGCGTAGGATTCCCAGGGGTAGGGAACACTGAAGCTTTCTTT

j_gene: TRBJ2-7
d_gene: TRBD1
v_gene: TRBV2
abundance: few
CDR3aa: CASTEGQGNHEQYF
CDR3nt: TGTGCCAGCACTGAGGGACAGGGGAACCACGAGCAGTACTTC

j_gene: TRBJ2-2
d_gene: TRBD1
v_gene: TRBV19
abundance: NA
CDR3aa: CASSYLQGATGELFF
CDR3nt: TGTGCCAGTAGTTATCTCCAGGGGGCCACCGGGGAGCTGTTTTTT

j_gene: TRBJ2-3
d_gene: NA
v_gene: TRBV5-6
abundance: NA
CDR3aa: CASSSSTDTQYF
CDR3nt: TGTGCCAGCAGCTCGAGCACAGATACGCAGTATTTT

j_gene: TRBJ2-3
d_gene: TRBD2
v_gene: TRBV5-1
abundance: NA
CDR3aa: CASSADSWTSGVGDTQYF
CDR3nt: TGCGCCAGCAGCGCGGACAGTTGGACTAGCGGGGTTGGGGATACGCAGTATTTT

j_gene: TRBJ1-2
d_gene: TRBD1
v_gene: TRBV5-6
abundance: NA
CDR3aa: CASSLLGRGDYGYTF
CDR3nt: TGTGCCAGCAGCTTGTTGGGCAGGGGGGACTATGGCTACACCTTC

j_gene: TRBJ2-5
d_gene: TRBD1
v_gene: TRBV5-1
abundance: few
CDR3aa: CASSYTGEETQYF
CDR3nt: TGCGCCAGCAGCTATACAGGGGAAGAGACCCAGTACTTC

j_gene: TRBJ1-2
d_gene: TRBD1
v_gene: TRBV28
abundance: once
CDR3aa: CASSLAGGTGYGYTF
CDR3nt: TGTGCCAGCAGTCTAGCAGGGGGGACTGGCTATGGCTACACCTTC

j_gene: TRBJ1-5
d_gene: TRBD1
v_gene: TRBV5-1
abundance: few
CDR3aa: CASSRQDRGRESNQPQHF
CDR3nt: TGCGCCAGCAGCCGACAGGACAGGGGGCGCGAGAGCAATCAGCCCCAGCATTTT

j_gene: TRBJ2-5
d_gene: TRBD2
v_gene: TRBV15
abundance: NA
CDR3aa: CATSNAGGSETQYF
CDR3nt: TGTGCCACCAGCAATGCGGGAGGGTCAGAGACCCAGTACTTC

j_gene: TRBJ2-5
d_gene: TRBD2
v_gene: TRBV28
abundance: few
CDR3aa: CASSPTGTRETQYF
CDR3nt: TGTGCCAGCAGTCCCACCGGGACTAGGGAGACCCAGTACTTC

j_gene: TRBJ1-2
d_gene: TRBD1
v_gene: TRBV27
abundance: NA
CDR3aa: CASSPHRGNPYGYTF
CDR3nt: TGTGCCAGCAGTCCTCACAGGGGCAATCCCTATGGCTACACCTTC

j_gene: TRBJ2-3
d_gene: NA
v_gene: TRBV7-7
abundance: NA
CDR3aa: CASSSGLITDTQYF
CDR3nt: TGTGCCAGCAGCTCGGGACTTATCACAGATACGCAGTATTTT

j_gene: TRBJ1-1
d_gene: TRBD1
v_gene: TRBV9
abundance: once
CDR3aa: CASSGQGARSTEAFF
CDR3nt: TGTGCCAGCAGCGGACAGGGGGCTAGGAGTACTGAAGCTTTCTTT

j_gene: TRBJ1-1
d_gene: NA
v_gene: TRBV7-2
abundance: NA
CDR3aa: CASSPVPLGTEAFF
CDR3nt: TGTGCCAGCAGCCCCGTCCCGCTCGGCACTGAAGCTTTCTTT

j_gene: TRBJ1-4
d_gene: NA
v_gene: TRBV28
abundance: NA
CDR3aa: CASSIHYVGESTNEKLFF
CDR3nt: TGTGCCAGCAGTATACACTACGTAGGGGAATCAACTAATGAAAAACTGTTTTTT

j_gene: TRBJ1-1
d_gene: NA
v_gene: TRBV27
abundance: NA
CDR3aa: CASSLSVGQGFTEAFF
CDR3nt: TGTGCCAGCAGTTTATCCGTGGGGCAGGGGTTCACTGAAGCTTTCTTT

j_gene: TRBJ1-1
d_gene: NA
v_gene: TRBV5-6
abundance: NA
CDR3aa: CASSFYSGVGVTGVTEAFF
CDR3nt: TGTGCCAGCAGCTTCTACTCAGGGGTAGGGGTTACGGGCGTCACTGAAGCTTTCTTT

j_gene: TRBJ2-5
d_gene: TRBD2
v_gene: TRBV2
abundance: NA
CDR3aa: CASSLGLAGAQETQYF
CDR3nt: TGTGCCAGCAGCTTAGGACTAGCGGGGGCACAAGAGACCCAGTACTTC

j_gene: TRBJ1-2
d_gene: TRBD1
v_gene: TRBV9
abundance: NA
CDR3aa: CASSEGQGIVYGYTF
CDR3nt: TGTGCCAGCAGCGAGGGACAGGGCATTGTCTATGGCTACACCTTC

j_gene: TRBJ2-1
d_gene: TRBD2
v_gene: TRBV7-2
abundance: NA
CDR3aa: CASSLASRTSGRNEQFF
CDR3nt: TGTGCCAGCAGCTTAGCGTCTCGGACTAGCGGGAGAAATGAGCAGTTCTTC

j_gene: TRBJ2-2
d_gene: TRBD2
v_gene: TRBV6-5
abundance: NA
CDR3aa: CASSYSPGGSTGELFF
CDR3nt: TGTGCCAGCAGTTACTCTCCGGGAGGGAGCACCGGGGAGCTGTTTTTT

j_gene: TRBJ2-7
d_gene: NA
v_gene: TRBV5-6
abundance: NA
CDR3aa: CASSQTGLGLTYEQYF
CDR3nt: TGTGCCAGCAGCCAGACAGGACTAGGCTTAACCTACGAGCAGTACTTC